What follows are 17 T cell receptor beta chains derived from one specimen sequenced in a study of early T cells in non-severe SARS-CoV-2 infection. TCRdb called the 5' RACE reads again in MiXCR, with one record for every CDR3 protein. The table has tens of thousands of distinct CDR3 sequences, roughly 10% seen once. The specimen sequenced was whole blood. Receptor source: an adult who was a healthcare worker with PCR-confirmed SARS-CoV-2 infection or an uninfected control (not recorded which).

This clonotype was seen at least ten times. The rearrangement links TRBV5-4 to TRBJ2-7; D might be TRBD1 (6 bases). Germline assignment: CDR1 SGHNT and CDR2 YYREEE (reference sequence). The CDR3 contains 16 residues. V was cut by 4 bases and J by 3 bases, with 20 bases left in between. This CDR3 is CASSKNRDTVFYEQYF. Here the CDR3 DNA reads TGTGCCAGCAGCAAAAACCGGGACACTGTATTCTACGAGCAGTACTTC.

At least ten counts were recorded for this clonotype. The chain links TRBV5-1 to TRBJ1-6, with 8 nucleotides matching TRBD1. With 2 bases clipped from V and 10 bases from J, the junction kept 5 bases outside the gene matches. The CDR3 has 14 amino acids. CDR1 is SGHRS and CDR2 is YFSETQ in the germline V gene. The CDR3 sequence is CASSLQGEGSPLHF. The CDR3 region has the DNA TGCGCCAGCAGCTTACAGGGGGAAGGGTCACCCCTCCACTTT.

The V gene is TRBV2, the J gene TRBJ1-1; D is unclear. Looked up from germline, CDR1 is SNHLY and CDR2 is FYNNEI. The CDR3 has 13 residues. V was cut by 5 bases and J by 6 bases, with 13 bases left in between. In nucleotides, the CDR3 is TGTGCCAGCAGTAAAGAGGGAATCGCTGAAGCTTTCTTT. Translating it yields CASSKEGIAEAFF.

The chain links TRBV29-1 to TRBJ2-3; no clear D gene. Germline V gives CDR1 SQVTM, CDR2 ANQGSEA. This CDR3 is 11 amino acids long. V was clipped by 6 bases and J by 2 bases, with 6 bases between them. CDR3 sequence reads: CSVAHTDTQYF. CDR3 nucleotides: TGCAGCGTGGCCCACACAGATACGCAGTATTTT.

This clonotype came up many times. The CDR3 sequence: CASARDSSYEQYF. As DNA, the CDR3 is TGTGCCAGTGCCCGGGACAGCTCCTACGAGCAGTACTTC. V gene TRBV19 combines with J gene TRBJ2-7, with TRBD1 matching 7 bases. CDR3 length equals 13 residues. Germline CDR1 LNHDA, CDR2 SQIVND (reference sequence). V lost 8 bases and J lost 0; bases outside the gene matches: 4.

This clonotype was detected many times. The CDR3: CASSSWRGEETQYF. Written as DNA, the CDR3 is TGTGCCAGCAGTTCGTGGCGTGGGGAAGAGACCCAGTACTTC. V is TRBV27 and J is TRBJ2-5; D is unclear. This CDR3 comprises 14 residues. Germline lookup yields CDR1 MNHEY and CDR2 SMNVEV (reference sequence). Trimming stripped 4 bases from V and 3 bases from J, with 12 bases between.

There are a few counts of this clonotype. The CDR3 bases are TGTGCCAGCAGCAAAGGAATCGGCGGGAACTACGAGCAGTACTTC. Protein: CASSKGIGGNYEQYF. The chain uses TRBV3-1 and TRBJ2-7; a weak D match, TRBD2 (6 bases). This CDR3 is built from 15 residues. Trimming stripped 5 bases from V and 3 bases from J, with 17 bases between. Per the germline V gene, CDR1 is LGHDT and CDR2 is YNNKEL (reference sequence).

This clonotype was seen repeatedly, ten times or more. The V and J genes are TRBV20-1 and TRBJ2-5; maybe TRBD2 (6 bases). The germline CDR1 and CDR2 sequences are DFQATT and SNEGSKA (reference sequence). This CDR3 has 13 amino acids. Deletions cut 5 bases from V and 5 bases from J, with 15 bases between. The DNA of the CDR3 is TGCAGTGCTCCCCGGGGACTTGGGGAGACCCAGTACTTC. Protein: CSAPRGLGETQYF.

This clonotype was seen ten or more times. The V call is TRBV7-9, the J call TRBJ2-1; 12 bases are a match to TRBD2. This CDR3 comprises 20 residues. Germline V gene data show CDR1 as SEHNR and CDR2 as FQNEAQ (reference sequence). J gave up 7 bases and V 5 bases, and 21 bases lay outside the gene matches. The CDR3 DNA follows: TGTGCCAGCAGCCCTGGGGGGCGGACAGGGGGAACTAGCGGGAGGAATGAGCAGTTCTTC. It specifies CASSPGGRTGGTSGRNEQFF.

This clonotype was seen more than once but under ten times. The rearrangement joins TRBV6-1 to TRBJ2-7, with TRBD2 as a possible D gene (5 bases). Trimming removed 6 bases from V and 3 bases from J, with 12 bases in between. The CDR3 covers 13 residues. CDR1 is MNHNS, CDR2 SASEGT, per germline. In DNA, the CDR3 is TGTGCCAGCAGACGACGGGAAGACTACGAGCAGTACTTC. This codes for CASRRREDYEQYF.

There are many counts of this clonotype. The rearrangement joins TRBV5-1 to TRBJ2-1; 16 bases are shared with TRBD2. Germline CDR1 is SGHRS and CDR2 is YFSETQ. The CDR3 spans 16 residues. Germline trimming cut 4 bases from V and 8 bases from J; bases unmatched to any gene: 6. The CDR3 nucleotides are TGCGCCAGCAGCCTGGGACTAGCGGGAGGGATCCATGAGCAGTTCTTC. Translated, it gives CASSLGLAGGIHEQFF.

The sample holds many counts of this clonotype. The chain employs TRBV13 and TRBJ1-6; D is unresolved. The V gene's germline CDR1 is PRHDT and CDR2 FYEKMQ (reference sequence). Trimming pared 4 bases from V and 7 bases from J, leaving 14 bases between. The CDR3 runs to 15 residues. DNA of the CDR3: TGTGCCAGCAGCTCCTCCCCCGACGGGAATTCACCCCTCCACTTT. Protein: CASSSSPDGNSPLHF.

This clonotype has only a few counts. V usage is TRBV7-9 and J usage is TRBJ2-1, with a tentative D call TRBD2 (6 bases). Germline CDR1 and CDR2: SEHNR and FQNEAQ (reference sequence). Trimming left V 5 bases short and J 0 bases short, with 14 bases between. The CDR3 has 16 amino acids. The CDR3 DNA reads TGTGCCAGCAGCGGACATAGCGGAGGCTCCTACAATGAGCAGTTCTTC. It is translated as CASSGHSGGSYNEQFF.

This clonotype has at least ten counts. V and J are TRBV10-1 and TRBJ2-1; the match to TRBD2 covers 7 bases. The CDR3 is 13 residues long. The V segment lost 6 bases and the J segment 8 bases; nucleotides outside the gene matches: 7. Per the germline V gene, CDR1 is WNHNN and CDR2 is SYGVQD (reference sequence). The CDR3 protein is CASSQIAGHEQFF. As DNA, the CDR3 is TGCGCCAGCAGCCAAATAGCGGGCCATGAGCAGTTCTTC.

The V call is TRBV7-3, the J call TRBJ2-5; TRBD2 matches at 14 bases. The CDR3 is 17 amino acids. V was clipped by 3 bases and J by 5 bases; unmatched bases: 8. From germline, CDR1 is SGHTA and CDR2 FQGTGA. The CDR3 sequence: CASSLLGLAGEGETQYF. For the CDR3, the DNA is TGTGCCAGCAGCTTGTTGGGACTAGCGGGAGAGGGGGAGACCCAGTACTTC.

The chain joins TRBV5-4 to TRBJ1-4, with D possibly being TRBD1 (5 bases). The germline V gene has CDR1 SGHNT and CDR2 YYREEE (reference sequence). V lost 3 bases and J 4 bases, leaving 7 bases between the germline ends. The CDR3 length is 13 residues. The CDR3 DNA reads as TGTGCCAGCAGCTACGGACATAATGAAAAACTGTTTTTT. As protein: CASSYGHNEKLFF.

This clonotype was detected ten times or more. V and J are TRBV7-2 and TRBJ2-1; 9 nucleotides align to TRBD1. The CDR3 loop spans 15 amino acids. With 7 bases clipped from V and 8 bases from J, the junction kept 12 bases outside the gene matches. CDR1 and CDR2 from the germline V gene are SGHTA and FQGNSA. This CDR3 is CASTLSGQGTHEQFF. CDR3 sequence (DNA): TGTGCCAGCACCCTCTCCGGACAGGGGACGCATGAGCAGTTCTTC.